This is a list of T cell receptor beta chains from one sample in a study of T cell changes during pregnancy in multiple sclerosis. Repertoires were generated with immunoSEQ multiplex PCR, while TCRdb's copy carries only in-frame clones and drops some. The repertoire has approximately 120,000 clones, 90% to 96% of them found once; the top ten carry 0.44%. The sequencing here drew on peripheral blood, taken after pregnancy. The source of these receptors is a female donor with multiple sclerosis, enrolled in a pregnancy study. Both conserved end residues are part of each CDR3. Fields, in order: clone size, V gene, D gene, J gene, CDR3 DNA, CDR3 protein. The D gene is left open where the match is weak. Clone size is not always given. Where it is, it says once, few, many or a class for expanded clones.

NA	TRBV2	NA	TRBJ2-7	TGTGCCAGCCACCCTAGAAATCCTGGCGGGACGAGCTCCTACGAGCAGTACTTC	CASHPRNPGGTSSYEQYF
NA	TRBV2	NA	TRBJ2-1	TGTGCCAGCAGTGGACAGTTTTCTAATGAGCAGTTCTTC	CASSGQFSNEQFF
NA	TRBV7-2	TRBD1	TRBJ2-5	TGTGCCAGCAGCTTGGTCGACAGGGCACAAGAGACCCAGTACTTC	CASSLVDRAQETQYF
NA	TRBV27	TRBD1	TRBJ1-2	TGTGCCAGCAGTTCTATTAGCAGGGGGCAAGTCCTTGGCTACACCTTC	CASSSISRGQVLGYTF
NA	TRBV5-1	TRBD2	TRBJ2-7	TGCGCCAGCAGCTGGCCGGGACTAGCGGAATCCTACGAGCAGTACTTC	CASSWPGLAESYEQYF
NA	TRBV6-1	TRBD1	TRBJ2-1	TGTGCCAGCAGTGAAGGGCGGCTGGGCAGGGGGTACAATGAGCAGTTCTTC	CASSEGRLGRGYNEQFF
NA	TRBV5-1	NA	TRBJ1-2	TGCGCCAGCAGCTTAGAGGGTTTAGACTATGGCTACACCTTC	CASSLEGLDYGYTF
NA	TRBV7-9	NA	TRBJ2-1	TGTGCCAGCAGCTCCCAGGTCGACAATGAGCAGTTCTTC	CASSSQVDNEQFF
once	TRBV28	NA	TRBJ2-1	TGTGCCAGCGGCAGGGAATATGAGCAGTTCTTC	CASGREYEQFF
NA	TRBV9	TRBD2	TRBJ2-3	TGTGCCAGCAGCGATACTAGCGGGAGTTATACGCAGTATTTT	CASSDTSGSYTQYF
NA	TRBV6-6	NA	TRBJ2-7	TGTGCCAGCAGTTCCGAAGGTTGGGGGAGGATACGAGAACAGTACTTC	CASSSEGWGRIREQYF
once	TRBV2	TRBD2	TRBJ2-1	TGTGCCAGCAGCCCACCGGGGGGAGTAGGGATCAATGAGCAGTTCTTC	CASSPPGGVGINEQFF
NA	TRBV7-9	TRBD2	TRBJ2-7	TGTGCCATCACCGCGGGAGGTGCCTACGAGCAGTACTTC	CAITAGGAYEQYF
NA	TRBV7-2	NA	TRBJ2-7	TGTGCCAGCCTCGTAGCGACTAGCTCCTACGAGCAGTACTTC	CASLVATSSYEQYF
NA	TRBV19	NA	TRBJ2-3	TGTGCCAGTACCCTGACGGCAGGGGCGATCGATACGCAGTATTTT	CASTLTAGAIDTQYF
NA	TRBV14	TRBD2	TRBJ2-1	TGTGCCAGCAGCCCAGGACTAGCAGCGAGTGAGCAGTTCTTC	CASSPGLAASEQFF
NA	TRBV5-6	TRBD1	TRBJ2-1	TGTGCCAGCAGCTTGGGGACAGGAGTATGGGGGTACAATGAGCAGTTCTTC	CASSLGTGVWGYNEQFF
once	TRBV28	NA	TRBJ1-1	TGTGCCATCGCGGGTCCCTTAGTTTCGAGGAACACTGAAGCTTTCTTT	CAIAGPLVSRNTEAFF
NA	TRBV5-5	NA	TRBJ2-1	TGTGCCAGCAGCTTGGGGGGGCTCGATGAGCAGTTCTTC	CASSLGGLDEQFF
NA	TRBV5-4	NA	TRBJ1-1	TGTGCCAGCAGCTTGGGGTTGGGGGCCGAAGCTTTCTTT	CASSLGLGAEAFF
NA	TRBV19	NA	TRBJ2-7	TGTGCCAGTAGTATCGGGACTTCCGATTACTACGAGCAGTACTTC	CASSIGTSDYYEQYF
NA	TRBV27	TRBD2	TRBJ2-1	TGTGCCAGCAGAGGACTAGCGGGAGTTTATGAGCAGTTCTTC	CASRGLAGVYEQFF
NA	TRBV5-1	TRBD2	TRBJ2-7	TGCGCCAGCAGCTTGGCCGGGAGGTACGAGCAGTACTTC	CASSLAGRYEQYF
NA	TRBV28	NA	TRBJ2-1	TGTGCCAGCACCTTCGGTGTCTACAATGAGCAGTTCTTC	CASTFGVYNEQFF
NA	TRBV19	NA	TRBJ2-4	TGTGCCAGTAGTGTGCCGGGGGTAAACATTCAGTACTTC	CASSVPGVNIQYF
NA	TRBV5-4	TRBD1	TRBJ2-5	TGTGCCAGCAGCTTAAAGGACAGGCGCGTCCAAGAGACCCAGTACTTC	CASSLKDRRVQETQYF
NA	TRBV11-1	TRBD2	TRBJ2-1	TGTGCCAGCAGCCACCCAAAGGCGGGAGGGCCAGTATTTGAGCAGTTCTTC	CASSHPKAGGPVFEQFF
NA	TRBV5-8	NA	TRBJ1-1	TGTGCCAGCAGCTTGCTAGGCTATGAAGCTTTCTTT	CASSLLGYEAFF
NA	TRBV4-1	TRBD2	TRBJ2-7	TGCGCCAGCAGCCGAGGGACTAGCGGGAGGGAGGGCGAGCAGTACTTC	CASSRGTSGREGEQYF
NA	TRBV27	TRBD2	TRBJ2-7	TGTGCCAGCAGTTTATTGGTGGGAGGGCCGTACGAGCAGTACTTC	CASSLLVGGPYEQYF
NA	TRBV7-9	NA	TRBJ1-1	TGTGCCAGCAGCTTAGAAGGGGAAACTGAAGCTTTCTTT	CASSLEGETEAFF
NA	TRBV28	TRBD1	TRBJ2-7	TGTGCCAGCACCCCGGGACAGGGAAACTACTACGAGCAGTACTTC	CASTPGQGNYYEQYF
NA	TRBV2	TRBD1	TRBJ1-5	TGTGCCAGCAGGCGACAGGGGGGATTCAATCAGCCCCAGCATTTT	CASRRQGGFNQPQHF
NA	TRBV14	NA	TRBJ2-7	TGTGCCAGCAGCCAAGATCTGAGGGCCGAGCAGTACTTC	CASSQDLRAEQYF
NA	TRBV10-3	TRBD1	TRBJ2-1	TGTGCCATCAGTGAGTCGGGGGACAGGGCCTACAATGAGCAGTTCTTC	CAISESGDRAYNEQFF
NA	TRBV7-9	NA	TRBJ1-1	TGTGCCAGCAGCTTACCGACCCCAATCGGGACTGAAGCTTTCTTT	CASSLPTPIGTEAFF
NA	TRBV25-1	NA	TRBJ2-1	TGTGCCAGCAGAAGGAACCGGGAGAATGAGCAGTTCTTC	CASRRNRENEQFF
once	TRBV4-2	NA	TRBJ1-4	TGTGCCACAGGAAGAGCTAATGAAAAACTGTTTTTT	CATGRANEKLFF
NA	TRBV11-3	NA	TRBJ1-1	TGTGCCAGCAGCCTCAGCCCGTCAGGCACTGAAGCTTTCTTT	CASSLSPSGTEAFF
NA	TRBV28	NA	TRBJ1-2	TGTGCCAGCAGTCTCCAGGGCCCCTATGGCTACACCTTC	CASSLQGPYGYTF
NA	TRBV2	TRBD1	TRBJ1-1	TGTGCCAGCAGGGGACAGGAAGCTTTCTTT	CASRGQEAFF
NA	TRBV5-6	NA	TRBJ1-1	TGTGCCAGCAGCTTGGGCTACAGGGCCACTGAAGCTTTCTTT	CASSLGYRATEAFF
NA	TRBV27	NA	TRBJ2-1	TGTGCCAGCAGTCAGTACAGCTTCCAGGTCCAGGCCGATGAGCAGTTCTTC	CASSQYSFQVQADEQFF
few	TRBV30	NA	TRBJ2-2	TGTGCCTGGAGTGTAAGGGGATCCGGGGAGCTGTTTTTT	CAWSVRGSGELFF
once	TRBV6-6	TRBD2	TRBJ2-7	TGTGCCACAAGCGGGAGTGTGTACGAGCAGTACTTC	CATSGSVYEQYF
NA	TRBV27	NA	TRBJ1-1	TGTGCCAGCGGGGGTGGGGGCTTAGCTTTCTTT	CASGGGGLAFF
NA	TRBV2	NA	TRBJ2-7	TGTGCCAGCGGGAGATTGGTTTACGGGGAGCAGTACTTC	CASGRLVYGEQYF
NA	TRBV28	NA	TRBJ2-1	TGTGCCAGCAGTCCCGTACGGCGGGACTTTTCCTACAATGAGCAGTTCTTC	CASSPVRRDFSYNEQFF
once	TRBV9	NA	TRBJ2-3	TGTGCCAGCAGCGTAGCGAGTCCGCGGGATACGCAGTATTTT	CASSVASPRDTQYF
NA	TRBV5-4	NA	TRBJ2-1	TGTGCCAGCAGCTTTCCAGGTTACAATGAGCAGTTCTTC	CASSFPGYNEQFF
NA	TRBV9	NA	TRBJ2-1	TGTGCCAGCAGCGTAATTGAGAATTACAATGAGCAGTTCTTC	CASSVIENYNEQFF
once	TRBV9	TRBD2	TRBJ2-1	TGTGCCAGCAGCACCCGGGGGGAACTAGCGGGAGCGAATGAGCGAGTCTTC	CASSTRGELAGANERVF
NA	TRBV25-1	TRBD2	TRBJ2-3	TGTGCCAGCAGGAGGGGACTAGCGGGAGCCACAGATACGCAGTATTTT	CASRRGLAGATDTQYF
NA	TRBV4-1	TRBD1	TRBJ2-2	TGCGCCAGCAGCCAAGATGCGGACAGGGCGAACACCGGGGAGCTGTTTTTT	CASSQDADRANTGELFF
NA	TRBV7-2	NA	TRBJ2-1	TGTGCCAGCAGCCCGCACACGTCAGGGAATGAGCAGTTCTTC	CASSPHTSGNEQFF
NA	TRBV5-8	NA	TRBJ1-1	TGTGCCAGCAGCTTGGGAGGGCGACCGGTTTTTGAAGCTTTCTTT	CASSLGGRPVFEAFF
NA	TRBV5-1	TRBD2	TRBJ2-5	TGCGCCAGCAGCTTCGGCCTAGCGGGGTCCGGGGAGACCCAGTACTTC	CASSFGLAGSGETQYF
NA	TRBV27	TRBD1	TRBJ1-4	TGTGCCAGCAGACCCGACAGGGTTTCTAATGAAAAACTGTTTTTT	CASRPDRVSNEKLFF
NA	TRBV6-5	TRBD1	TRBJ2-1	TGTGCCAGCAGTTCGGGACAGGGGGTTGGCAATGAGCAGTTCTTC	CASSSGQGVGNEQFF
NA	TRBV7-9	NA	TRBJ2-1	TGTGCCAGCAGCTTAGGGCTAGCTACCCCCTATGGGCAGTTCTTC	CASSLGLATPYGQFF